A single sample is the source of the 29 T cell receptor beta chains below, sequenced in a study of cytomegalovirus exposure and HLA in healthy donors. The PCR employed 60 Vbeta primers together with 13 Jbeta primers. Method: immunoSEQ multiplex PCR; TCRdb's copy keeps in-frame clones and lacks some. Of more than 90,000 clones in the sample, 79% were seen once. Sequencing was carried out using PBMCs. The receptors shown here come from a woman between 18 and 29 years old in good health and CMV-seropositive.

This clone was found a few times. The rearrangement links TRBV19 to TRBJ1-4; TRBD1 matches at 10 bases. The CDR3 spans 16 residues. The V segment lost 4 bases and the J segment 0 bases; nucleotides outside the gene matches: 2. Germline V CDR1 and CDR2: LNHDA, SQIVND (reference sequence). Here the CDR3 DNA reads TGTGCCAGTAGTAGACAGGGGGCAACAACTAATGAAAAACTGTTTTTT. Translated, it gives CASSRQGATTNEKLFF.

Of note for this clone: Since the CDR3 does not end with the conserved phenylalanine or tryptophan, this likely comes from a read error. The chain links TRBV7-9 to TRBJ2-7, with D maybe TRBD1 (6 bases). V was cut by 11 bases and J by 3 bases, with 20 bases left in between. The CDR3 covers 14 residues. Germline V CDR1 and CDR2: SEHNR, FQNEAQ (reference sequence). The CDR3 nucleotides read TGTGCCGCTTCGTCCGGACAGACCGACTACGAGCAGTACCTC. Residues: CAASSGQTDYEQYL.

This chain connects TRBV7-9 to TRBJ1-4, with TRBD1 matching over 9 bases. Germline trimming cut 5 bases from V and 8 bases from J; bases unmatched to any gene: 9. CDR3 length: 15 residues. Germline values: CDR1 SEHNR, CDR2 FQNEAQ (reference sequence). Here the CDR3 reads CASSPPGQGSEKLFF. Here the CDR3 DNA reads TGTGCCAGCAGCCCCCCGGGACAGGGATCGGAAAAACTGTTTTTT.

The V and J genes are TRBV28 and TRBJ1-1, with D perhaps matching TRBD1 (5 bases). The CDR3 contains 13 residues. V was pared by 5 bases and J by 1 base, with 8 bases between. CDR1 is MDHEN and CDR2 is SYDVKM in the germline V gene. The CDR3 DNA is TGTGCCAGCAGTACGACAGAGAACACTGAAGCTTTCTTT. Translated: CASSTTENTEAFF.

This clone was counted between two and nine times. The chain links TRBV4-1 to TRBJ2-3, with 10 positions matching TRBD2. Germline CDR1 reads MGHRA; CDR2 reads YSYEKL. V lost 6 bases to trimming and J lost 0 bases; unmatched junction nucleotides: 6. The CDR3 totals 16 residues. CDR3 amino acids: CASRKGLAPSTDTQYF. The DNA of the CDR3 is TGCGCCAGCAGAAAGGGACTAGCGCCTAGCACAGATACGCAGTATTTT.

CDR3 nucleotide sequence: TGTGCCATCGGGACAGCAACTAATGAAAAACTGTTTTTT. Its protein product is CAIGTATNEKLFF. The chain combines TRBV28 with TRBJ1-4, with 7 nucleotides matching TRBD1. The V and J ends lost 10 bases and 0 bases, in that order; junction bases with no gene match: 2. The germline gives CDR1 MDHEN, CDR2 SYDVKM. The CDR3 contains 13 residues.

The chain employs TRBV28 and TRBJ2-3, with 12 positions matching TRBD2. The V and J ends lost 5 bases and 0 bases, in that order; junction bases with no gene match: 12. CDR1 MDHEN and CDR2 SYDVKM come from the germline V gene. This CDR3 spans 19 amino acids. CDR3 loop: CASSRLGASGRGSTDTQYF. CDR3 nucleotide sequence: TGTGCCAGCAGTCGACTCGGGGCTAGCGGGAGGGGAAGCACAGATACGCAGTATTTT.

The gene calls are TRBV7-6 and TRBJ2-7; D perhaps matches TRBD2 (6 bases). V lost 1 base and J lost 3, with 13 bases in between. The CDR3 length is 15 residues. Germline V CDR1 and CDR2: SGHVS, FNYEAQ. The CDR3 DNA follows: TGTGCCAGCAGCTTAGTAGGAGGGACGGGCTACGAGCAGTACTTC. Encoded protein: CASSLVGGTGYEQYF. The full variable domain, completed using reference TRBV7-6 and TRBJ2-7, is GAGVSQSPRYKVTKRGQDVALRCDPISGHVSLYWYRQALGQGPEFLTYFNYEAQQDKSGLPNDRFSAERPEGSISTLTIQRTEQRDSAMYRCASSLVGGTGYEQYFGPGTRLTVT.

The genes are TRBV28 and TRBJ2-7; 9 positions match TRBD1. The CDR3 contains 16 residues. From germline, CDR1 is MDHEN and CDR2 SYDVKM. Trimming cost V 3 bases and J 3 bases; bases outside gene matches: 9. The CDR3 DNA follows: TGTGCCAGCAGTTTGCCACAGGGACAGGGATTCTACGAGCAGTACTTC. Protein: CASSLPQGQGFYEQYF.

The chain employs TRBV6-5 and TRBJ2-7, with TRBD2 matching 8 bases. The CDR3 length is 16 residues. V lost 2 bases and J lost 3; bases outside the gene matches: 9. Looked up from germline, CDR1 is MNHEY and CDR2 is SVGAGI. CDR3 residues: CASSYAPGLDFYEQYF. CDR3 nucleotide sequence: TGTGCCAGCAGTTACGCCCCGGGACTAGATTTCTACGAGCAGTACTTC.

With respect to this clone: Germline is not matched at one junction end, which may reflect a read error. The chain recombines TRBV15 with TRBJ2-3, with 8 bases matching TRBD2. CDR1 LNHNV and CDR2 YYDKDF come from the germline V gene (reference sequence). There are 18 residues in the CDR3. The CDR3 DNA reads as TGTGCCAGCAGCAGAGTCGGGAGTGGCGGGAGGCGGGGAGATACGCAGTATTTT. This encodes CASSRVGSGGRRGDTQYF. The variable domain in full, completed from reference TRBV15 and TRBJ2-3, reads DAMVIQNPRYQVTQFGKPVTLSCSQTLNHNVMYWYQQKSSQAPKLLFHYYDKDFNNEADTPDNFQSRRPNTSFCFLDIRSPGLGDTAMYLCASSRVGSGGRRGDTQYFGPGTRLTVL.

This chain connects TRBV5-6 to TRBJ1-4; possibly TRBD1 for D (6 bases). Trimming removed 5 bases at V and 5 bases at J, with 13 bases between. The germline V gene has CDR1 SGHDT and CDR2 YYEEEE. The length of the CDR3 is 14 residues. The CDR3 coding sequence is TGTGCCAGCAGTAATACAGGGAGAAATGAAAAACTGTTTTTT. Its protein product is CASSNTGRNEKLFF.

The chain recombines TRBV27 with TRBJ2-1, with TRBD1 matching over 10 bases. The germline V gene has CDR1 MNHEY and CDR2 SMNVEV (reference sequence). Unmatched junction bases numbered 5, after V lost 5 bases and J lost 1 base. The CDR3 consists of 16 residues. The DNA of the CDR3 is TGTGCCAGCAGTCCCCGACAGGGGGCATCCTACAATGAGCAGTTCTTC. It is translated as CASSPRQGASYNEQFF.

The chain couples TRBV28 to TRBJ1-2; D possibly corresponds to TRBD1 (6 bases). The CDR3 has 15 residues. V was clipped by 6 bases and J by 2 bases, with 16 bases between them. Germline V gives CDR1 MDHEN, CDR2 SYDVKM. CDR3 loop: CASREQGSGNYGYTF. CDR3 DNA: TGTGCCAGCAGGGAACAGGGATCGGGAAACTATGGCTACACCTTC.

The V and J genes are TRBV19 and TRBJ1-5; 12 bases map to TRBD1. J lost 1 base, V lost 7 bases, and 14 bases had no gene match. Germline CDR1 is LNHDA and CDR2 is SQIVND (reference sequence). CDR3 length equals 19 residues. This chain's CDR3 is CASKGTGTGGARSNQPQHF. The CDR3 DNA is TGTGCCAGTAAGGGAACGGGGACAGGGGGCGCGAGAAGCAATCAGCCCCAGCATTTT.

The table lists this clone with a few counts. The V and J genes are TRBV20-1 and TRBJ1-2; maybe TRBD1 (5 bases). V lost 0 bases and J 8 bases, leaving 7 bases between the germline ends. This CDR3 spans 11 amino acids. The germline CDR1 and CDR2 sequences are DFQATT and SNEGSKA (reference sequence). The CDR3 reads CSARDSGGYTF. Here the CDR3 DNA reads TGCAGTGCTAGAGACTCAGGGGGCTACACCTTC.

The chain recombines TRBV19 with TRBJ1-4; D possibly corresponds to TRBD1 (6 bases). V lost 5 bases to trimming and J lost 1 base, with 11 bases between them. CDR3 size: 15 residues. In germline, CDR1 is LNHDA, CDR2 SQIVND (reference sequence). CDR3 sequence: CASSVRGGTNEKLFF. The CDR3 region has the DNA TGTGCCAGTAGTGTCAGGGGTGGAACTAATGAAAAACTGTTTTTT. The whole variable domain, filled in from reference TRBV19 and TRBJ1-4, reads DGGITQSPKYLFRKEGQNVTLSCEQNLNHDAMYWYRQDPGQGLRLIYYSQIVNDFQKGDIAEGYSVSREKKESFPLTVTSAQKNPTAFYLCASSVRGGTNEKLFFGSGTQLSVL.

The V gene is TRBV5-1, the J gene TRBJ2-7, with TRBD1 identical over 7 bases. V dropped 2 bases and J dropped 0; count of bases not matched to a gene: 2. Germline CDR1 is SGHRS and CDR2 is YFSETQ. The CDR3 length is 14 residues. The CDR3 bases are TGCGCCAGCAGCTTTGACAGGGCCTCCTACGAGCAGTACTTC. Amino acid sequence: CASSFDRASYEQYF.

The V and J genes are TRBV5-8 and TRBJ1-1; TRBD1 matches 7 bases. Germline V lookup: CDR1 SGHTS, CDR2 YDEGEE. The length of the CDR3 is 16 residues. V trimming: 4 bases; J trimming: 1 base; junction bases outside the gene matches: 10. The CDR3 coding sequence is TGTGCCAGCAGCAGAGGGGGCGGGTTTTGGAACACTGAAGCTTTCTTT. It codes for CASSRGGGFWNTEAFF.

The rearrangement uses TRBV4-1 and TRBJ1-3, with D unresolved. Germline V gene sequence: CDR1 MGHRA, CDR2 YSYEKL. This CDR3 is built from 15 residues. The V and J ends lost 0 bases and 1 base respectively, with 7 bases between them. CDR3 coding DNA: TGCGCCAGCAGCCAAGATAGCAGATCTGGAAACACCATATATTTT. Protein product: CASSQDSRSGNTIYF.

The V gene is TRBV7-2, the J gene TRBJ1-4; no definite D call. There are 15 residues in the CDR3. V was cut by 4 bases and J by 0 bases, with 9 bases left in between. Germline CDR1 is SGHTA and CDR2 is FQGNSA. The CDR3: CASSSSGSTNEKLFF. The DNA for the CDR3 is TGTGCCAGCAGCTCCTCGGGGTCAACTAATGAAAAACTGTTTTTT.

The V and J genes are TRBV11-3 and TRBJ2-3; D is possibly TRBD2 (6 bases). CDR1 is SGHNT, CDR2 YENEEA, per germline. The CDR3 extends over 15 amino acids. The V end was cut by 5 bases, the J end by 5 bases, with 17 bases between. In DNA form, the CDR3 reads TGTGCCAGCAGCCTGCCTACCCAAGCGGGAGATACGCAGTATTTT. This translates into CASSLPTQAGDTQYF.

The count of this clone is one. Here the CDR3 reads CASTPGSSNYGYTF. The DNA of the CDR3 is TGTGCCAGCACCCCGGGGAGCTCTAACTATGGCTACACCTTC. V is TRBV25-1 and J is TRBJ1-2, with D uncertain. CDR3 length equals 14 residues. The germline V gene encodes CDR1 MGHDK and CDR2 SYGVNS. V lost 7 bases, J lost 0 bases, and 12 bases lay in between.

Details on this clone: Compared with germline, one end of the junction differs, possibly owing to a read error. The rearrangement joins TRBV7-9 to TRBJ2-1, with D possibly called TRBD1 or TRBD2 (5 bases each). Germline CDR1 and CDR2: SEHNR and FQNEAQ (reference sequence). The CDR3 spans 16 residues. In DNA form, the CDR3 reads TGTTCCAGCAGCTTAGGGGCCGGGGTTGGAGATAATGAGCAGTTCTTC. It translates to CSSSLGAGVGDNEQFF.

The V and J genes are TRBV28 and TRBJ1-2, with TRBD1 as a possible D gene (6 bases). Trimming shortened V by 2 bases and J by 14 bases, and 27 bases separated the two germline ends. Looked up from germline, CDR1 is MDHEN and CDR2 is SYDVKM. The CDR3 spans 16 residues. The CDR3 nucleotides read TGTGCCAGCAGTTTAAGGCAGAACGACATGGGAGAGAGGGGGACCTTC. Its translation: CASSLRQNDMGERGTF.

The V and J genes are TRBV5-4 and TRBJ2-1, with 7 bases that match TRBD2. The CDR3 extends over 14 amino acids. V was clipped by 0 bases and J by 5 bases; unmatched bases: 2. Germline loops: CDR1 SGHNT, CDR2 YYREEE (reference sequence). CDR3 nucleotide sequence: TGTGCCAGCAGCTTGGGCCTAGCGGACAATGAGCAGTTCTTC. Amino acids: CASSLGLADNEQFF.

A word on this clone: Other DNA sequences from this sample encode an identical CDR3 as well. The V gene is TRBV18, the J gene TRBJ2-7, with 9 bases identical to TRBD1. There are 18 residues in the CDR3. Germline V gene lookup returns CDR1 KGHSH and CDR2 LQKENI. V lost 0 bases to trimming and J lost 5 bases; unmatched junction nucleotides: 14. The CDR3 bases are TGTGCCAGCTCACCACCGGCCCGATGGGACAGGGTTATCAACGAGCAGTACTTC. It encodes CASSPPARWDRVINEQYF.

J is TRBJ1-1 and V is TRBV5-1; D is uncertain. Deletions cut 4 bases from V and 4 bases from J, with 8 bases between. The germline gives CDR1 SGHRS, CDR2 YFSETQ. There are 12 residues in the CDR3. CDR3 coding DNA: TGCGCCAGCAGCAACATTGGCACTGAAGCTTTCTTT. It codes for CASSNIGTEAFF.

This clone was recorded a few times. The chain couples TRBV28 to TRBJ2-7; D is uncertain. V was clipped by 10 bases and J by 2 bases, with 9 bases between them. The CDR3 runs 11 residues. Germline CDR1 MDHEN, CDR2 SYDVKM. The CDR3: CAIEDTYEQYF. CDR3 nucleotides: TGTGCCATCGAAGACACCTACGAGCAGTACTTC.